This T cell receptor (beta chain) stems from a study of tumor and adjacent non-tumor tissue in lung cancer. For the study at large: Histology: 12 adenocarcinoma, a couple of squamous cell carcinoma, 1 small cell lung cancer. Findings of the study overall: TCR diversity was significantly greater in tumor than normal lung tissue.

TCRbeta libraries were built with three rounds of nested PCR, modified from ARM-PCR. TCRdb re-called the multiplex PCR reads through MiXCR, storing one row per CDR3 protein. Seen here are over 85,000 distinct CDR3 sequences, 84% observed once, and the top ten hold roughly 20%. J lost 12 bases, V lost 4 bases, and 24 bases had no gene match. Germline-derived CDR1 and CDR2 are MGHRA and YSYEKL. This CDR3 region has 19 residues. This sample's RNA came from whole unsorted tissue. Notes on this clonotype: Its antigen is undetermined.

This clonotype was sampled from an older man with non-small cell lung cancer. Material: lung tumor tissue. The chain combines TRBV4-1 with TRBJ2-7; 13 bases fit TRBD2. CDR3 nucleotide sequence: TGCGCCAGCAGCCCAAGGGGTTCAGGACTAGCGGGGGAGACCTACGAGTGGTACTTC. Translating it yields CASSPRGSGLAGETYEWYF.